What follows describes a single T cell receptor (beta chain). The PCR made use of 60 Vbeta and 13 Jbeta primers. Assay used: immunoSEQ multiplex PCR; TCRdb lists only in-frame clones, some missing. The data show approximately 140,000 clones, around four fifths seen once. CDR1 and CDR2 from the germline V gene are MGHRA and YSYEKL. Trimming stripped 4 bases from V and 0 bases from J, with 13 bases between. The CDR3 has 16 amino acids. The data derive from a study of cytomegalovirus exposure and HLA in healthy donors. The specimen was PBMCs. The receptor's source is a man aged 30 to 39 in good health and CMV-seronegative. The rearrangement joins TRBV4-1 to TRBJ2-1, with D unclear. CDR3 protein: CASSPSSTFSYNEQFF. The DNA for the CDR3 is TGCGCCAGCAGCCCCTCTTCTACGTTCTCCTACAATGAGCAGTTCTTC.